Listed below are T cell receptor beta chains from one sample, sequenced in a study of response to subunit inactivated influenza vaccine. TCRdb redid the calling of the RT-PCR reads with MiXCR, one entry per CDR3 protein. The table shows around 750,000 distinct CDR3 sequences, with 20% to 25% occurring only once. The sample in question was PBMCs from blood, obtained around 5 days after vaccination. The receptor source for this set is a man aged 50 to 59 who received an inactivated influenza vaccine. The CDR3 runs from the conserved cysteine through the conserved F or W. The order of the fields is clone size, D gene, V gene, J gene, CDR3 protein, CDR3 DNA. The D gene is left open where the match is weak. The size field is filled for only some rows; it gives once, few, many or a size class.

clone_size: few; d_call: .; v_call: TRBV7-9; j_call: TRBJ1-5; cdr3_aa: CASSPSSGTSNQPQHF; cdr3_nt: TGTGCCAGCAGCCCCAGCTCCGGCACCAGTAATCAGCCCCAGCATTTT
clone_size: .; d_call: TRBD1; v_call: TRBV2; j_call: TRBJ2-2; cdr3_aa: CASMGDRSAGELFF; cdr3_nt: TGTGCCAGCATGGGGGACAGGTCGGCCGGGGAGCTGTTTTTT
clone_size: .; d_call: .; v_call: TRBV29-1; j_call: TRBJ2-7; cdr3_aa: CSVEDRGAGSYEQYF; cdr3_nt: TGCAGCGTTGAAGATCGTGGGGCAGGGTCGTACGAGCAGTACTTC
clone_size: .; d_call: TRBD2; v_call: TRBV3-1; j_call: TRBJ2-1; cdr3_aa: CASSHLAGLSYNEQFF; cdr3_nt: TGTGCCAGCAGCCATCTAGCGGGTCTCTCCTACAATGAGCAGTTCTTC
clone_size: few; d_call: .; v_call: TRBV10-3; j_call: TRBJ1-6; cdr3_aa: CAISEAAEYNSPLHF; cdr3_nt: TGTGCCATCAGTGAGGCGGCAGAATATAATTCACCCCTCCACTTT
clone_size: .; d_call: .; v_call: TRBV7-9; j_call: TRBJ2-3; cdr3_aa: CASSLGRGVLPHTQYF; cdr3_nt: TGTGCCAGCAGCTTAGGCCGCGGGGTTCTTCCCCATACGCAGTATTTT
clone_size: .; d_call: .; v_call: TRBV20-1; j_call: TRBJ2-1; cdr3_aa: CSAGTTTQANEQFF; cdr3_nt: TGCAGTGCTGGAACCACCACCCAGGCCAATGAGCAGTTCTTC
clone_size: few; d_call: TRBD2; v_call: TRBV4-3; j_call: TRBJ2-1; cdr3_aa: CASSQGRASGIHYRYNEQFF; cdr3_nt: TGCGCCAGCAGCCAAGGACGTGCTAGCGGGATCCACTACCGATACAATGAGCAGTTCTTC
clone_size: .; d_call: TRBD1; v_call: TRBV10-3; j_call: TRBJ1-1; cdr3_aa: CATRTGNTEAFF; cdr3_nt: TGTGCCACCCGGACAGGGAACACTGAAGCTTTCTTT
clone_size: .; d_call: TRBD1; v_call: TRBV3-1; j_call: TRBJ1-3; cdr3_aa: CASRGQENTIYF; cdr3_nt: TGTGCCAGCAGGGGACAGGAGAACACCATATATTTT
clone_size: few; d_call: .; v_call: TRBV7-2; j_call: TRBJ1-3; cdr3_aa: CASSLGVGRGTGNTIYF; cdr3_nt: TGTGCCAGCAGCCTAGGGGTCGGCAGGGGAACAGGAAACACCATATATTTT
clone_size: .; d_call: .; v_call: TRBV28; j_call: TRBJ1-1; cdr3_aa: CASSEAGGGVRTEAFF; cdr3_nt: TGTGCCAGCAGTGAGGCGGGGGGGGGTGTACGGACTGAAGCTTTCTTT
clone_size: .; d_call: TRBD1; v_call: TRBV20-1; j_call: TRBJ1-5; cdr3_aa: CSARVGQGEQPQHF; cdr3_nt: TGCAGTGCTAGAGTAGGTCAGGGGGAACAGCCCCAGCATTTT
clone_size: few; d_call: .; v_call: TRBV20-1; j_call: TRBJ2-7; cdr3_aa: CSAKRASAGTYEQYF; cdr3_nt: TGCAGTGCTAAAAGAGCCTCGGCCGGCACCTACGAGCAGTACTTC
clone_size: .; d_call: .; v_call: TRBV19; j_call: TRBJ2-7; cdr3_aa: CASSIGGSLYEQYF; cdr3_nt: TGTGCCAGTAGTATAGGCGGATCCCTCTACGAGCAGTACTTC
clone_size: .; d_call: TRBD2; v_call: TRBV7-2; j_call: TRBJ2-3; cdr3_aa: CASSWGGGSTDTQYF; cdr3_nt: TGTGCCAGCAGTTGGGGCGGGGGAAGCACAGATACGCAGTATTTT
clone_size: many; d_call: TRBD2; v_call: TRBV9; j_call: TRBJ2-1; cdr3_aa: CASSPLSGGRSEQFF; cdr3_nt: TGTGCCAGCAGCCCCCTAAGCGGCGGGAGGAGTGAGCAGTTCTTC
clone_size: once; d_call: TRBD2; v_call: TRBV7-2; j_call: TRBJ2-1; cdr3_aa: CASSLTSGSNYEQFF; cdr3_nt: TGTGCCAGCAGTTTAACTAGCGGGAGTAACTATGAGCAGTTCTTC
clone_size: few; d_call: .; v_call: TRBV20-1; j_call: TRBJ1-1; cdr3_aa: CSARGHKNTEAFF; cdr3_nt: TGCAGTGCTAGAGGACATAAGAACACTGAAGCTTTCTTT
clone_size: .; d_call: .; v_call: TRBV7-9; j_call: TRBJ2-1; cdr3_aa: CASSEVPVRINEQFF; cdr3_nt: TGTGCCAGCAGCGAAGTTCCGGTCCGTATCAATGAGCAGTTCTTC
clone_size: .; d_call: TRBD2; v_call: TRBV5-1; j_call: TRBJ2-2; cdr3_aa: CASSQLAANTGELFF; cdr3_nt: TGCGCCAGCAGTCAGCTAGCGGCGAACACCGGGGAGCTGTTTTTT
clone_size: .; d_call: .; v_call: TRBV12-3/TRBV12-4; j_call: TRBJ2-6; cdr3_aa: CASSFSTVWQSGANVLTF; cdr3_nt: TGTGCCAGCAGTTTTAGTACCGTTTGGCAATCTGGGGCCAACGTCCTGACTTTC